Listed here are 28 T cell receptor beta chains from one sample, sequenced in a study of post-analysis software for immune sequencing data. Whole-study findings and limits: Five or six TRBV segments (TRBV5-6, TRBV5-1 and TRBV20-1 among them) occurred more frequently in patients than in controls.

Prepared libraries of TCR beta cDNA carried unique molecular identifiers. Via MiXCR, TCRdb re-called the PCR reads, giving one row per CDR3 protein. Of fewer than 850,000 distinct CDR3 sequences in the sample, about 45% were seen once. Their antigens are not known. The sequencing input was blood. Every receptor here comes from a girl under 18 with multiple sclerosis.

The genes are TRBV28 and TRBJ2-7; D is uncertain. Germline assignment: CDR1 MDHEN and CDR2 SYDVKM. The CDR3 consists of 13 residues. Trimming shortened V by 5 bases and J by 7 bases, and 15 bases separated the two germline ends. CDR3 loop: CASSPGRIFEQYF. Here the CDR3 DNA reads TGTGCCAGCAGTCCCGGCAGGATTTTTGAGCAGTACTTC.

This clonotype has a handful of counts. This chain links TRBV6-1 with TRBJ2-1; 11 nucleotides agree with TRBD2. Germline values: CDR1 MNHNS, CDR2 SASEGT. This CDR3 contains 16 residues. Trimming at V came to 6 bases and at J to 5 bases, leaving 9 bases not matched to a gene. In DNA, the CDR3 is TGTGCCAGCAGCACAATAGCGGGAGGGCCGAACAATGAGCAGTTCTTC. This translates into CASSTIAGGPNNEQFF.

The chain recombines TRBV7-2 with TRBJ1-2; 11 bases align to TRBD1. The junction had 8 bases not matched to a gene; V was cut back by 0 bases and J by 8 bases. Germline V gives CDR1 SGHTA, CDR2 FQGNSA. This CDR3 has 16 amino acids. The CDR3 sequence: CASSLAGQGDPRGYTF. The CDR3 DNA follows: TGTGCCAGCAGCTTAGCGGGACAGGGGGACCCCCGAGGCTACACCTTC. Combining the CDR3 with reference TRBV7-2 and TRBJ1-2 gives the whole variable domain GAGVSQSPSNKVTEKGKDVELRCDPISGHTALYWYRQSLGQGLEFLIYFQGNSAPDKSGLPSDRFSAERTGGSVSTLTIQRTQQEDSAVYLCASSLAGQGDPRGYTFGSGTRLTVV.

The chain recombines TRBV20-1 with TRBJ1-5; no definite D call. The CDR3 has 14 residues. Deletions cut 5 bases from V and 0 bases from J, with 11 bases between. Germline CDR1 reads DFQATT; CDR2 reads SNEGSKA (reference sequence). The CDR3 sequence is CSAAQTNSNQPQHF. In DNA, the CDR3 is TGCAGTGCTGCACAGACTAATAGCAATCAGCCCCAGCATTTT.

The V gene is TRBV3-1, the J gene TRBJ2-1; possibly TRBD2 for D (6 bases). V dropped 1 base and J dropped 6 bases, with 13 bases sitting between them. There are 15 residues in the CDR3. Germline-derived CDR1 and CDR2 are LGHDT and YNNKEL (reference sequence). DNA of the CDR3: TGTGCCAGCAGCCAAGGCAGCGGGTTGGGCAATGAGCAGTTCTTC. Its translation: CASSQGSGLGNEQFF.

The genes are TRBV20-1 and TRBJ2-3; no firm D call. Between the trimmed V and J ends, which lost 1 base and 4 bases, there was a span of 12 bases. This CDR3 has 14 residues. CDR1 is DFQATT and CDR2 is SNEGSKA in the germline V gene (reference sequence). CDR3 nucleotides: TGCAGTGCTAGAGGGCCTAGGTTTTCAGATACGCAGTATTTT. This sequence encodes CSARGPRFSDTQYF.

The genes are TRBV16 and TRBJ2-1, with TRBD1 identical over 9 bases. This CDR3 has 16 residues. Germline assignment: CDR1 KGHSY and CDR2 FQNENV. Trimming cost V 4 bases and J 1 base; bases outside gene matches: 5. In DNA, the CDR3 is TGTGCCAGCAGCCCAATCGACAGGGGGTCCTACAATGAGCAGTTCTTC. Translating it yields CASSPIDRGSYNEQFF.

The chain recombines TRBV10-2 with TRBJ2-3; 8 nucleotides match TRBD2. V lost 6 bases and J lost 0; bases outside the gene matches: 5. This CDR3 spans 15 amino acids. Germline CDR1 is WSHSY and CDR2 is SAAADI. CDR3 nucleotides: TGCGCCAGCAGCGGGACTAGAACTAGCACAGATACGCAGTATTTT. Encoded protein: CASSGTRTSTDTQYF.

This clonotype has more than one count but fewer than ten. The chain carries TRBV3-1 and TRBJ2-3; the match to TRBD2 covers 14 bases. The length of the CDR3 is 17 residues. Germline CDR1 is LGHDT and CDR2 is YNNKEL (reference sequence). Unmatched junction bases numbered 6, after V lost 3 bases and J lost 4 bases. As DNA, the CDR3 is TGTGCCAGCAGCCAGCCCGGACTAGCGGGAGGCTCAGATACGCAGTATTTT. Protein sequence: CASSQPGLAGGSDTQYF.

The rearrangement uses TRBV20-1 and TRBJ2-7; 10 bases map to TRBD2. The trim removed 3 bases at V and 0 bases at J, leaving 5 bases unmatched. Germline V CDR1 and CDR2: DFQATT, SNEGSKA (reference sequence). The CDR3 extends over 15 amino acids. The CDR3 sequence: CSASFSGRSSYEQYF. CDR3 bases: TGCAGTGCTAGCTTTAGCGGGAGGAGCTCCTACGAGCAGTACTTC.

The DNA of the CDR3 is TGCAGTGCTAGAGGGCCGACTACGTATGAGCAGTTCTTC. Protein: CSARGPTTYEQFF. The chain recombines TRBV20-1 with TRBJ2-1; tentative D call: TRBD2 (5 bases). Germline CDR1 DFQATT, CDR2 SNEGSKA (reference sequence). Trimming left V 1 base short and J 8 bases short, with 12 bases between. There are 13 residues in the CDR3.

In its sample, this clonotype was seen a few times. The V gene is TRBV6-5, the J gene TRBJ2-5; possibly TRBD1 or TRBD2 for D (5 bases each). The length of the CDR3 is 16 residues. Germline assignment: CDR1 MNHEY and CDR2 SVGAGI. The V and J ends lost 0 bases and 3 bases respectively, with 14 bases between them. The CDR3 DNA is TGTGCCAGCAGTTACTCCACCTTCGGGACGGAAGAGACCCAGTACTTC. Translation gives CASSYSTFGTEETQYF.

This chain uses TRBV20-1 with TRBJ2-1; 7 nucleotides match TRBD2. Germline V gene sequence: CDR1 DFQATT, CDR2 SNEGSKA (reference sequence). The V gene end was trimmed by 6 bases and the J gene end by 3 bases; junction bases not matched to a gene: 8. The CDR3 totals 14 residues. The CDR3 spells CSAERTGGYNEQFF. CDR3 in DNA: TGCAGTGCGGAACGGACGGGAGGCTACAATGAGCAGTTCTTC.

This chain connects TRBV10-3 to TRBJ1-2; D perhaps matches TRBD1 (5 bases). V lost 2 bases and J 4 bases, leaving 11 bases between the germline ends. The CDR3 has 14 amino acids. Germline V gene sequence: CDR1 ENHRY, CDR2 SYGVKD. This CDR3 reads CAISEVQGGYGYTF. CDR3 DNA sequence: TGTGCCATCAGTGAGGTCCAGGGCGGCTATGGCTACACCTTC.

A single count supports this clonotype. The V gene is TRBV20-1, the J gene TRBJ2-7; D remains ambiguous. CDR3 length equals 11 residues. Germline assignment: CDR1 DFQATT and CDR2 SNEGSKA (reference sequence). Trimming shortened V by 3 bases and J by 6 bases, and 9 bases separated the two germline ends. The CDR3 bases are TGCAGTGCTAGTGCATCGGGCGAGCAGTACTTC. This encodes CSASASGEQYF.

Comment on this clonotype: Compared with germline, one end of the junction differs, possibly owing to a read error. This chain connects TRBV27 to TRBJ2-7; 10 bases agree with TRBD2. Germline lookup yields CDR1 MNHEY and CDR2 SMNVEV (reference sequence). The CDR3 sequence is 16 residues long. Written as DNA, the CDR3 is TGTGCCAGTAGTTTCCTAACTAGCGGGAACTCCTACGAGCAGTACTTC. Its translation is CASSFLTSGNSYEQYF.

This clonotype appeared many times. The chain carries TRBV7-6 and TRBJ2-3, with 8 bases lining up with TRBD2. The CDR3 contains 14 residues. Trimming at V came to 4 bases and at J to 1 base, leaving 1 base not matched to a gene. CDR1 and CDR2 (germline): SGHVS, FNYEAQ. CDR3 DNA sequence: TGTGCCAGCAGCTCGACTAGCGGCACAGATACGCAGTATTTT. Translated: CASSSTSGTDTQYF. Looking up the rest from reference TRBV7-6 and TRBJ2-3 gives the full variable domain: GAGVSQSPRYKVTKRGQDVALRCDPISGHVSLYWYRQALGQGPEFLTYFNYEAQQDKSGLPNDRFSAERPEGSISTLTIQRTEQRDSAMYRCASSSTSGTDTQYFGPGTRLTVL.

This clonotype was counted a few times. This chain joins TRBV7-2 and TRBJ2-1; TRBD2 matches 12 bases. J gave up 0 bases and V 4 bases, and 13 bases lay outside the gene matches. The CDR3 runs 20 residues. Germline V CDR1 and CDR2: SGHTA, FQGNSA. CDR3 in DNA: TGTGCCAGCAGCTCCATAGGACTAGCGGGAAGTGTGAGCTCCTACAATGAGCAGTTCTTC. Protein: CASSSIGLAGSVSSYNEQFF.

This chain uses TRBV6-5 with TRBJ1-4; TRBD1 is a possible D gene (6 bases). The CDR3 has 15 amino acids. Germline CDR1 MNHEY, CDR2 SVGAGI. Trimming left V 6 bases short and J 5 bases short, with 16 bases between. The CDR3 protein is CASRSSRGANEKLFF. The CDR3 coding sequence is TGTGCCAGCAGATCCTCGCGGGGGGCGAATGAAAAACTGTTTTTT.

The rearrangement links TRBV7-2 to TRBJ2-3; TRBD1 is a possible D gene (6 bases). Trimming left V 4 bases short and J 1 base short, with 12 bases between. The germline V gene encodes CDR1 SGHTA and CDR2 FQGNSA. This CDR3 contains 15 residues. CDR3 sequence reads: CASSSQGKGTDTQYF. The CDR3 DNA reads as TGTGCCAGCAGCTCCCAGGGGAAAGGCACAGATACGCAGTATTTT.

This chain joins TRBV12-3 or TRBV12-4 and TRBJ2-5; D gene ambiguous. Trimming left V 7 bases short and J 5 bases short, with 8 bases between. This CDR3 contains 11 residues. CDR3 DNA: TGTGCCAGCACCCACGGGGAGACCCAGTACTTC. Translating gives CASTHGETQYF.

This chain connects TRBV27 to TRBJ1-1; D gene ambiguous. Germline loops: CDR1 MNHEY, CDR2 SMNVEV (reference sequence). CDR3 length: 18 amino acids. Trimming cost V 5 bases and J 3 bases, with 25 bases left between them. The CDR3 protein is CASSQNGFDLLKYTEAFF. CDR3 in DNA: TGTGCCAGCAGTCAAAACGGCTTCGACCTTCTGAAGTACACTGAAGCTTTCTTT.

The V and J genes are TRBV20-1 and TRBJ1-5, with 10 bases aligning to TRBD1. V dropped 5 bases and J dropped 7; count of bases not matched to a gene: 5. The CDR3 has 13 residues. The germline V gene encodes CDR1 DFQATT and CDR2 SNEGSKA (reference sequence). CDR3 region: CSALTGGMQPQHF. CDR3 nucleotides: TGCAGTGCTTTGACAGGGGGCATGCAGCCCCAGCATTTT.

This clonotype was observed a few times. This chain joins TRBV15 and TRBJ2-5; no firm D call. V gave up 4 bases and J gave up 5 bases, with 14 bases separating them. Germline V gene data show CDR1 as LNHNV and CDR2 as YYDKDF (reference sequence). The CDR3 spans 14 residues. CDR3: CATSNERPEETQYF. The CDR3, as DNA: TGTGCCACCAGCAATGAGCGCCCTGAGGAGACCCAGTACTTC.

This clonotype was counted only a few times. This chain connects TRBV12-3 or TRBV12-4 to TRBJ1-4; D remains unclear. Trimming pared 7 bases from V and 7 bases from J, leaving 16 bases between. The CDR3 runs to 14 residues. This CDR3 reads CASNPGGNSEKLFF. In DNA form, the CDR3 reads TGTGCCAGCAATCCTGGCGGGAATAGTGAAAAACTGTTTTTT.

This clonotype came up a few times. The chain links TRBV11-2 to TRBJ2-5, with D tentatively TRBD2 (5 bases). Germline-derived CDR1 and CDR2 are SGHAT and FQNNGV. The CDR3 runs to 12 residues. The V end was cut by 5 bases, the J end by 5 bases, with 9 bases between. CDR3 residues: CASSDTGETQYF. The CDR3 bases are TGTGCCAGCAGCGACACGGGGGAGACCCAGTACTTC. Using reference TRBV11-2 and TRBJ2-5 for the parts outside the CDR3, the full variable domain is EAGVAQSPRYKIIEKRQSVAFWCNPISGHATLYWYQQILGQGPKLLIQFQNNGVVDDSQLPKDRFSAERLKGVDSTLKIQPAKLEDSAVYLCASSDTGETQYFGPGTRLLVL.

The V gene is TRBV28, the J gene TRBJ2-5; 10 bases map to TRBD2. This CDR3 region has 14 residues. Per the germline V gene, CDR1 is MDHEN and CDR2 is SYDVKM. After removal of 3 bases from V and 11 bases from J, the junction contained 9 bases not matched to a gene. CDR3 nucleotides: TGTGCCAGCAGTTTTCTAGCGGGAGCTGGGGAGCAGTACTTC. The encoded protein is CASSFLAGAGEQYF. Supplemented by reference TRBV28 and TRBJ2-5, the full variable domain reads DVKVTQSSRYLVKRTGEKVFLECVQDMDHENMFWYRQDPGLGLRLIYFSYDVKMKEKGDIPEGYSVSREKKERFSLILESASTNQTSMYLCASSFLAGAGEQYFGPGTRLLVL.

This clonotype came up a few times. This sequence joins TRBV13 and TRBJ2-7; weak D call: TRBD1 (6 bases). V lost 5 bases and J lost 2, with 13 bases in between. From germline, CDR1 is PRHDT and CDR2 FYEKMQ (reference sequence). CDR3 length: 14 amino acids. This chain's CDR3 is CASSNRAAPYEQYF. The CDR3 coding sequence is TGTGCCAGCAGCAACAGGGCCGCCCCCTACGAGCAGTACTTC.